What follows are 14 T cell receptor beta chains derived from one specimen sequenced in a study of CD8 T cells in Susac syndrome. With random hexamers, roughly 0.45 to 1 ug RNA was reverse transcribed. TCRdb re-called the immunoSEQ multiplex PCR reads through MiXCR, storing one row per CDR3 protein. The profile shows roughly 330,000 distinct CDR3 sequences, around 90% of them singletons. The sequenced sample consisted of CD4+ T cells from PBMCs. These receptors were obtained from a human donor with multiple sclerosis.

This clonotype was seen just once. The chain joins TRBV6-2 or TRBV6-3 to TRBJ2-2; 8 nucleotides align to TRBD1. The CDR3 runs 15 residues. The ends lost 10 bases at V and 5 bases at J; junction bases unmatched: 12. CDR1 MNHEY and CDR2 SVGEGT come from the germline V gene. The CDR3 here is CATNLDRVRTGELFF. DNA of the CDR3: TGTGCCACCAACCTGGACAGGGTGCGAACCGGGGAGCTGTTTTTT.

The V gene is TRBV2, the J gene TRBJ1-1, with a tentative D call TRBD1 (5 bases). The germline V and J ends were trimmed by 6 bases and 8 bases, with 10 bases remaining between them. This CDR3 has 11 amino acids. Germline V gene lookup returns CDR1 SNHLY and CDR2 FYNNEI. CDR3 sequence: CASRGVREAFF. As DNA, the CDR3 is TGTGCCAGCAGGGGGGTGCGGGAAGCTTTCTTT.

V and J are TRBV20-1 and TRBJ1-2, with D possibly being TRBD1 (6 bases). V was cut by 4 bases and J by 5 bases, with 8 bases left in between. The germline CDR1 and CDR2 sequences are DFQATT and SNEGSKA (reference sequence). The CDR3 loop spans 11 amino acids. CDR3 sequence reads: CSATQGYGYTF. In DNA, the CDR3 is TGCAGTGCTACACAGGGTTATGGCTACACCTTC.

The chain employs TRBV5-1 and TRBJ2-2, with D possibly being TRBD2 (6 bases). From germline, CDR1 is SGHRS and CDR2 YFSETQ. V was clipped by 4 bases and J by 0 bases, with 7 bases between them. This CDR3 is built from 14 residues. The CDR3 protein is CASSGGTNTGELFF. The CDR3 DNA sequence: TGCGCCAGCAGCGGCGGGACGAACACCGGGGAGCTGTTTTTT.

The V gene is TRBV24-1, the J gene TRBJ2-1, with D uncertain. V was cut by 1 base and J by 1 base, with 13 bases left in between. CDR3 length: 17 residues. CDR1 KGHDR and CDR2 SFDVKD come from the germline V gene. This CDR3 is CATSDLGHVGSYNEQFF. The CDR3 nucleotides are TGTGCCACCAGTGATTTAGGGCACGTTGGATCCTACAATGAGCAGTTCTTC.

The chain is built from TRBV5-1 and TRBJ1-2, with D hard to call. Per germline, CDR1 SGHRS and CDR2 YFSETQ. CDR3 length: 13 residues. Between the trimmed V and J ends, which lost 1 base and 2 bases, there was a span of 6 bases. CDR3 bases: TGCGCCAGCAGCTTGAGTCACAACTATGGCTACACCTTC. Translation: CASSLSHNYGYTF.

The chain's CDR3 is CSARPGRGRLAGGSVVETQYF. The CDR3 region has the DNA TGCAGTGCTAGACCAGGTCGAGGGCGGCTAGCGGGGGGGTCGGTTGTAGAGACCCAGTACTTC. The V and J genes are TRBV20-1 and TRBJ2-5, with 12 nucleotides matching TRBD2. The CDR3 is 21 residues long. V shed 2 bases, J shed 4 bases, and the junction held 23 bases outside the gene matches. Germline CDR1 DFQATT, CDR2 SNEGSKA (reference sequence).

The chain links TRBV29-1 to TRBJ1-3; D is undetermined. The CDR3 covers 14 residues. Germline-derived CDR1 and CDR2 are SQVTM and ANQGSEA. Deletions cut 7 bases from V and 0 bases from J, with 13 bases between. The CDR3 nucleotides are TGCAGCGCTGATCCCGCCGGCTCTGGAAACACCATATATTTT. Amino acids: CSADPAGSGNTIYF.

This clonotype was detected only once. CDR3 sequence: CASSLGHRGAGELFF. The CDR3 DNA follows: TGTGCCAGCAGCTTAGGGCATAGGGGGGCCGGGGAGCTGTTTTTT. The J gene is TRBJ2-2, the V gene TRBV7-8; D is tentatively TRBD1 or TRBD2 (6 bases each). Trimming shortened V by 1 base and J by 6 bases, and 12 bases separated the two germline ends. CDR1 and CDR2 (germline): SGHVS, FQNEAQ. The CDR3 loop spans 15 amino acids.

A remark on this clonotype: One end of the junction varies from germline; a read error may be responsible. This chain links TRBV12-3 or TRBV12-4 with TRBJ1-5; D possibly corresponds to TRBD1 (6 bases). The CDR3 sequence is 15 residues long. The CDR3 loop is CASTLTGSSNQPQHF. The CDR3 coding sequence is TGTGCCAGCACTTTAACAGGGAGTAGCAATCAGCCCCAGCATTTT.

The chain carries TRBV4-1 and TRBJ1-3; TRBD1 is a possible D gene (6 bases). The CDR3 totals 17 residues. CDR1 and CDR2 (germline): MGHRA, YSYEKL. Trimming took off 1 base at V and 2 bases at J, with 15 bases between the two ends. DNA for the CDR3: TGCGCCAGCAGCCAAGCCGGGACACGTGGGACTGGAAACACCATATATTTT. Translated: CASSQAGTRGTGNTIYF.

CDR3 residues: CASSIRRGGTEAFF. The CDR3 region has the DNA TGTGCCAGTAGTATTAGGAGGGGGGGCACTGAAGCTTTCTTT. This chain uses TRBV19 with TRBJ1-1, with D tentatively TRBD1 (6 bases). The V end lost 3 bases, the J end lost 4 bases, and 12 bases lay between the germline ends. The CDR3 sequence is 14 residues long. Germline V lookup: CDR1 LNHDA, CDR2 SQIVND (reference sequence).

The chain links TRBV5-6 to TRBJ2-6; D possibly corresponds to TRBD1 (5 bases). The length of the CDR3 is 16 residues. V was clipped by 3 bases and J by 4 bases, with 14 bases between them. Per germline, CDR1 SGHDT and CDR2 YYEEEE. CDR3 protein: CASSYKARTGANVLTF. The CDR3 DNA follows: TGTGCCAGCAGCTATAAAGCGCGGACAGGGGCCAACGTCCTGACTTTC.

CDR3 in DNA: TGTGCCAGCAGCTCCTCCGGGCCCCCCAACCAGTACTTC. This translates into CASSSSGPPNQYF. The chain recombines TRBV12-3 or TRBV12-4 with TRBJ2-5; no definite D call. V lost 6 bases and J 10 bases, leaving 18 bases between the germline ends. The CDR3 covers 13 residues.